These 8 T cell receptor beta chains share one sample of origin, sequenced in a study of T cell changes during pregnancy in multiple sclerosis. Data came from immunoSEQ multiplex PCR; TCRdb stores just in-frame clones and leaves some out. The sample holds 57,000 or so clones, less than 95% seen once. The source was peripheral blood, collected after pregnancy. These receptors were collected from a female donor in good health, enrolled as a control in a pregnancy study.

The chain links TRBV30 to TRBJ2-7; the D is unclear. The V gene's germline CDR1 is GTSNPN and CDR2 SVGIG (reference sequence). V was clipped by 5 bases and J by 2 bases, with 7 bases between them. CDR3 length: 11 residues. As DNA, the CDR3 is TGTGCCTGGCGTCGGGCCTACGAGCAGTACTTC. Translation: CAWRRAYEQYF. Filled out from reference TRBV30 and TRBJ2-7, the complete variable domain reads SQTIHQWPATLVQPVGSPLSLECTVEGTSNPNLYWYRQAAGRGLQLLFYSVGIGQISSEVPQNLSASRPQDRQFILSSKKLLLSDSGFYLCAWRRAYEQYFGPGTRLTVT.

The chain combines TRBV18 with TRBJ1-1; D unclear. The CDR3 sequence is 15 residues long. Germline V gene data show CDR1 as KGHSH and CDR2 as LQKENI. Between the trimmed V and J ends, which lost 0 bases and 3 bases, there was a span of 11 bases. The CDR3 sequence: CASSPPRGVDTEAFF. The CDR3 DNA reads TGTGCCAGCTCACCACCCCGAGGCGTCGACACTGAAGCTTTCTTT.

The chain carries TRBV6-6 and TRBJ2-7; no clear D. This CDR3 spans 11 amino acids. Trimming stripped 5 bases from V and 2 bases from J, with 4 bases between. In germline, CDR1 is MNHNY, CDR2 SVGAGI (reference sequence). The CDR3 loop reads CASSTTYEQYF. In DNA, the CDR3 is TGTGCCAGCAGTACTACCTACGAGCAGTACTTC.

The V call is TRBV7-3, the J call TRBJ2-2; 8 bases map to TRBD2. Germline trimming cut 1 base from V and 7 bases from J; bases unmatched to any gene: 8. The CDR3 runs to 16 residues. Germline V lookup: CDR1 SGHTA, CDR2 FQGTGA. The CDR3 here is CASSLNSGRELGELFF. As DNA, the CDR3 is TGTGCCAGCAGCTTAAACTCCGGGAGGGAACTCGGGGAGCTGTTTTTT.

This clone was detected once. The chain combines TRBV7-3 with TRBJ2-3; TRBD2 agrees at 9 bases. The trim removed 8 bases at V and 1 base at J, leaving 7 bases unmatched. This CDR3 comprises 15 residues. In germline, CDR1 is SGHTA, CDR2 FQGTGA. CDR3 DNA sequence: TGTGCCAGCCGTTCTGGCGGGGGGGGCACAGATACGCAGTATTTT. Its protein product is CASRSGGGGTDTQYF.

J is TRBJ1-5 and V is TRBV5-5; D unclear. Germline values: CDR1 SGHKS, CDR2 YYEKEE (reference sequence). The CDR3 spans 14 residues. The germline V and J ends were trimmed by 2 bases and 4 bases, with 10 bases remaining between them. The CDR3, as DNA: TGTGCCAGCAGCTTCGGGAGCAATAATCAGCCCCAGCATTTT. This translates into CASSFGSNNQPQHF.

The chain uses TRBV7-2 and TRBJ1-4, with a possible D match to TRBD1 (6 bases). Trimming cost V 0 bases and J 6 bases, with 11 bases left between them. Germline loops: CDR1 SGHTA, CDR2 FQGNSA. CDR3 length equals 15 residues. The CDR3 reads CASSLARGGDEKLFF. CDR3 in DNA: TGTGCCAGCAGCTTAGCAAGGGGGGGGGATGAAAAACTGTTTTTT.

The chain uses TRBV5-8 and TRBJ2-6; D gene uncertain. The length of the CDR3 is 15 residues. CDR1 is SGHTS and CDR2 is YDEGEE in the germline V gene. With 2 bases removed from V and 4 bases from J, the gap between germline ends came to 10 bases. As DNA, the CDR3 is TGTGCCAGCAGCTTAACTCGTCCCGGGGCCAACGTCCTGACTTTC. As protein: CASSLTRPGANVLTF.